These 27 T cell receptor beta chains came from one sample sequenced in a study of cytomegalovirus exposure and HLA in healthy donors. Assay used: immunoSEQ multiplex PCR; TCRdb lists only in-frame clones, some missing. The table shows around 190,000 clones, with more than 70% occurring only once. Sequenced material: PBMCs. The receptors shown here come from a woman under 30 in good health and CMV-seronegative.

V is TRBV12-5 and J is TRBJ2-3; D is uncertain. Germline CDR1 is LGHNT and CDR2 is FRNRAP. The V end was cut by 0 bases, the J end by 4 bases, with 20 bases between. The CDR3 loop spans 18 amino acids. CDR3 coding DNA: TGTGCTAGTGGTTTGGTATTATTAGGAAACCTAGGAGCAGATACGCAGTATTTT. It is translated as CASGLVLLGNLGADTQYF.

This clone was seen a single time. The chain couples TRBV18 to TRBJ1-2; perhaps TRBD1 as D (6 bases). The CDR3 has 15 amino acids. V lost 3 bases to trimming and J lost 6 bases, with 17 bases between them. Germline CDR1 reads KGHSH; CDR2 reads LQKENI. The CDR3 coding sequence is TGTGCCAGCTCACCCTCACAAGGGGGTCGCAATGGCTACACCTTC. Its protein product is CASSPSQGGRNGYTF.

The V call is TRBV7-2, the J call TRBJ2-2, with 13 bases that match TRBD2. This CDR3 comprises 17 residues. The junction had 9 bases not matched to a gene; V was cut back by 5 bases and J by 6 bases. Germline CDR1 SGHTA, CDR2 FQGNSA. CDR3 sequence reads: CASSRTSGSMSAGELFF. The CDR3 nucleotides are TGTGCCAGCAGCAGGACTAGCGGGAGTATGAGCGCCGGGGAGCTGTTTTTT.

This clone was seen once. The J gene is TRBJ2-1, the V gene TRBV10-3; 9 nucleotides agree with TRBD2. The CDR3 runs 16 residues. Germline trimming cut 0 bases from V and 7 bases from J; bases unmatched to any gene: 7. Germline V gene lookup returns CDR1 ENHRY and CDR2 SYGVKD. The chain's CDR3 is CAISESGGGDVNEQFF. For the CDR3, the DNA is TGTGCCATCAGTGAGTCGGGCGGGGGGGACGTTAATGAGCAGTTCTTC.

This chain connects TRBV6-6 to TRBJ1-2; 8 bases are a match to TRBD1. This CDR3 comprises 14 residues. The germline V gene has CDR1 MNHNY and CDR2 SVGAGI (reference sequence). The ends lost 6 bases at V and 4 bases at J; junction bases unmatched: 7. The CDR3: CASSRTGITYGYTF. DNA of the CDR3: TGTGCCAGCAGCCGGACAGGGATTACCTATGGCTACACCTTC.

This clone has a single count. CDR3 sequence: CASSLGGQGSETQYF. In DNA form, the CDR3 reads TGCGCCAGCAGCTTGGGGGGACAGGGATCGGAGACCCAGTACTTC. V usage is TRBV5-1 and J usage is TRBJ2-5; 9 bases align to TRBD1. The CDR3 has 15 amino acids. V gave up 0 bases and J gave up 5 bases; unmatched junction bases: 5. Germline CDR1 and CDR2: SGHRS and YFSETQ.

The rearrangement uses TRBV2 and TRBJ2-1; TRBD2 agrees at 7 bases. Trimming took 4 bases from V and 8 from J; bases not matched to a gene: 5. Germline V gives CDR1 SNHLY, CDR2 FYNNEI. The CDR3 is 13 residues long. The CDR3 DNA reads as TGTGCCAGCAGTGTTTGGCGGGAGTATGAGCAGTTCTTC. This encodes CASSVWREYEQFF.

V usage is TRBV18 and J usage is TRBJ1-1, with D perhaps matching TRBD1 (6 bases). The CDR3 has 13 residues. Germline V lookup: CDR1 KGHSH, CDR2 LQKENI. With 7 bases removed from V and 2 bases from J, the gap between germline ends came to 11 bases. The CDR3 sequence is CASFQGINTEAFF. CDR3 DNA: TGTGCCAGCTTCCAGGGGATTAACACTGAAGCTTTCTTT.

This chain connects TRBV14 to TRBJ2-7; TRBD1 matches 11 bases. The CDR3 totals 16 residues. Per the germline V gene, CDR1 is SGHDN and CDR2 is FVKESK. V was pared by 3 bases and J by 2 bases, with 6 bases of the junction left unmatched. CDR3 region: CASSHRGTGGTYEQYF. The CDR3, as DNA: TGTGCCAGCAGCCACCGCGGGACAGGGGGGACCTACGAGCAGTACTTC.

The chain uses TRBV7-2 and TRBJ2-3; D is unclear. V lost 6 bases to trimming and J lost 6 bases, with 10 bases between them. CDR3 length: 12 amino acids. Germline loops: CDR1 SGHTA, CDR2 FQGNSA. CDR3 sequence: CASSSFRDTQYF. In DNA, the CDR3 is TGTGCCAGCAGTAGTTTCCGGGATACGCAGTATTTT. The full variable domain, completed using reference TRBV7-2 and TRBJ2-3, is GAGVSQSPSNKVTEKGKDVELRCDPISGHTALYWYRQSLGQGLEFLIYFQGNSAPDKSGLPSDRFSAERTGGSVSTLTIQRTQQEDSAVYLCASSSFRDTQYFGPGTRLTVL.

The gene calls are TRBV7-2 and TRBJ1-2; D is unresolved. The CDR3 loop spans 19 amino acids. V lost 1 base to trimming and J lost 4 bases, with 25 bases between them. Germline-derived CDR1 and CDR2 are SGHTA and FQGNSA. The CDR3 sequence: CASSLVGSGRREVGYGYTF. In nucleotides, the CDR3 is TGTGCCAGCAGCTTAGTCGGGTCTGGCCGGCGGGAGGTTGGCTATGGCTACACCTTC.

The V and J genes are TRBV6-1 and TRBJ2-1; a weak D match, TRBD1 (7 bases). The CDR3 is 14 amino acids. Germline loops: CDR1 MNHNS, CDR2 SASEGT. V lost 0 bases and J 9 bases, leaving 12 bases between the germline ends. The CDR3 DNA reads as TGTGCCAGCAGTGAAGCCCAGGGGGGAACTGAGCAGTTCTTC. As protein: CASSEAQGGTEQFF.

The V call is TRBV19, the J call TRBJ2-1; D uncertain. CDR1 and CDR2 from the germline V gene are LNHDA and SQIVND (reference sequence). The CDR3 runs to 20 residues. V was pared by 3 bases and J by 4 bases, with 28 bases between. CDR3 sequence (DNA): TGTGCCAGTAGTATGGGTCGAAAATTACAGATACAGTCAAAGTACAATGAGCAGTTCTTC. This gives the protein CASSMGRKLQIQSKYNEQFF.

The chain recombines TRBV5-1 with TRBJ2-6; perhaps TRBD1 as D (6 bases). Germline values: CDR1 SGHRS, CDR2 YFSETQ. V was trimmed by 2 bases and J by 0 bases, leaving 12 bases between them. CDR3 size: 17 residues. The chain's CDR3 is CASSLGQPSSGANVLTF. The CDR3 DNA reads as TGCGCCAGCAGCTTAGGACAGCCAAGCTCTGGGGCCAACGTCCTGACTTTC.

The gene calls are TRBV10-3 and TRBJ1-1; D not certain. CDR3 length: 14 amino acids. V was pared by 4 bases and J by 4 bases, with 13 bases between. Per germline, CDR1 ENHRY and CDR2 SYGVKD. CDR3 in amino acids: CAISAPPEGTEAFF. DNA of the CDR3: TGTGCCATCAGTGCCCCCCCCGAGGGCACTGAAGCTTTCTTT.

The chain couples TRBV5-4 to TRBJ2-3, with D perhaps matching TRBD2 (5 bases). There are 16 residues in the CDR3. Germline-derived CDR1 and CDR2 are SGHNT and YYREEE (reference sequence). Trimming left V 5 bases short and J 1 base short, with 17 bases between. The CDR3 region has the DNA TGTGCCAGCAGTCTCAAGCGGTCGTCCGGCACAGATACGCAGTATTTT. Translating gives CASSLKRSSGTDTQYF.

CDR3 bases: TGCGCCAGCAGCCAAGTTACAGTTGGCTATGGCTACACCTTC. Encoded protein: CASSQVTVGYGYTF. This chain connects TRBV4-1 to TRBJ1-2, with D unresolved. The CDR3 is 14 amino acids. Trimming cost V 1 base and J 4 bases, with 10 bases left between them. Germline V lookup: CDR1 MGHRA, CDR2 YSYEKL.

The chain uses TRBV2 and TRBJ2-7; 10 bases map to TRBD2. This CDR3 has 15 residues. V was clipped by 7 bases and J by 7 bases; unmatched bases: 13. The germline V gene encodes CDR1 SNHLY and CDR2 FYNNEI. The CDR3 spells CASNEEASGSGEQYF. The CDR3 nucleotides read TGTGCCAGCAATGAGGAGGCTAGCGGGAGTGGGGAGCAGTACTTC.

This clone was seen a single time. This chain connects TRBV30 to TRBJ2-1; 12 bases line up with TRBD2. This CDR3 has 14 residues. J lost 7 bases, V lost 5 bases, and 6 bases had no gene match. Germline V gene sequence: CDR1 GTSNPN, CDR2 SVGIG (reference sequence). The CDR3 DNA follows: TGTGCCTGGGGACTAGCGGGATTCCGTAATGAGCAGTTCTTC. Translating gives CAWGLAGFRNEQFF.

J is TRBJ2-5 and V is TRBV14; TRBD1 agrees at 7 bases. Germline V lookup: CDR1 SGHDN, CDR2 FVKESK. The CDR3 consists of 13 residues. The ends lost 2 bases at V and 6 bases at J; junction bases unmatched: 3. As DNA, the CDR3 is TGTGCCAGCAGCCAATCACAGGGGCAGACCCAGTACTTC. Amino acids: CASSQSQGQTQYF.

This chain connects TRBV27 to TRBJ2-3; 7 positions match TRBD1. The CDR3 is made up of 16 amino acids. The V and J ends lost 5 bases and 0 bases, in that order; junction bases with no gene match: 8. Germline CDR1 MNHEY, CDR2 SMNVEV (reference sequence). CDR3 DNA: TGTGCCAGCAGTGCCCGGACAGGTTTGAGCACAGATACGCAGTATTTT. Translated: CASSARTGLSTDTQYF.

CDR3: CSALGQGTFYEQYF. The CDR3 nucleotides read TGCAGCGCCCTAGGACAGGGGACCTTCTACGAGCAGTACTTC. This chain connects TRBV29-1 to TRBJ2-7; the match to TRBD1 covers 9 bases. CDR3 length equals 14 residues. The germline CDR1 and CDR2 sequences are SQVTM and ANQGSEA. Losses at the gene ends were 7 bases for V and 3 bases for J; bases not matched to a gene: 10.

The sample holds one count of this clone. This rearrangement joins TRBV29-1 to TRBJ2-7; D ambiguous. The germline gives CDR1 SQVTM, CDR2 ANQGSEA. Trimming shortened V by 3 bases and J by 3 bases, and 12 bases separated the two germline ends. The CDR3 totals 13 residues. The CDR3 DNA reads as TGCAGCGTTGATGCCTCTACCCGCTACGAGCAGTACTTC. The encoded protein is CSVDASTRYEQYF.

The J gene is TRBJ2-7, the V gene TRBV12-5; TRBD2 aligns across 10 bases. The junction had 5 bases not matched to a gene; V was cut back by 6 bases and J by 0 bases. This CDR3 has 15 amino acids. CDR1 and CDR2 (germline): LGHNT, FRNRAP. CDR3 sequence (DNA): TGTGCTAGTGGAGGGACTAGCGCGAGCTCCTACGAGCAGTACTTC. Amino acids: CASGGTSASSYEQYF.

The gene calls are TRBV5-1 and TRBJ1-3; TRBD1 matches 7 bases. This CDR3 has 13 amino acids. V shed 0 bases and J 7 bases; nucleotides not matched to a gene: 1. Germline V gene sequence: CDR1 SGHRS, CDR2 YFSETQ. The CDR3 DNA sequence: TGCGCCAGCAGCTTGGGACAGGGCAACACCATATATTTT. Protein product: CASSLGQGNTIYF.

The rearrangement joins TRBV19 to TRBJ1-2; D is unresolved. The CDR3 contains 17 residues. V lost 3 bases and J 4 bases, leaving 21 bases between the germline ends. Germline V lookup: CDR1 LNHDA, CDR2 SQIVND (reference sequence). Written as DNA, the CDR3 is TGTGCCAGTAGTATGGGCGCCGCAGGCCACCGATCCTATGGCTACACCTTC. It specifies CASSMGAAGHRSYGYTF. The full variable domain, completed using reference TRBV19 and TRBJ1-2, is DGGITQSPKYLFRKEGQNVTLSCEQNLNHDAMYWYRQDPGQGLRLIYYSQIVNDFQKGDIAEGYSVSREKKESFPLTVTSAQKNPTAFYLCASSMGAAGHRSYGYTFGSGTRLTVV.

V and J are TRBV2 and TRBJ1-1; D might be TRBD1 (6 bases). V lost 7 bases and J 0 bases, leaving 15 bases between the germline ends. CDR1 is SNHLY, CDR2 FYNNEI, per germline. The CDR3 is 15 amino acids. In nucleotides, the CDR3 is TGTGCCAGCACTACCTCCGGGACATTGAACACTGAAGCTTTCTTT. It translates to CASTTSGTLNTEAFF.